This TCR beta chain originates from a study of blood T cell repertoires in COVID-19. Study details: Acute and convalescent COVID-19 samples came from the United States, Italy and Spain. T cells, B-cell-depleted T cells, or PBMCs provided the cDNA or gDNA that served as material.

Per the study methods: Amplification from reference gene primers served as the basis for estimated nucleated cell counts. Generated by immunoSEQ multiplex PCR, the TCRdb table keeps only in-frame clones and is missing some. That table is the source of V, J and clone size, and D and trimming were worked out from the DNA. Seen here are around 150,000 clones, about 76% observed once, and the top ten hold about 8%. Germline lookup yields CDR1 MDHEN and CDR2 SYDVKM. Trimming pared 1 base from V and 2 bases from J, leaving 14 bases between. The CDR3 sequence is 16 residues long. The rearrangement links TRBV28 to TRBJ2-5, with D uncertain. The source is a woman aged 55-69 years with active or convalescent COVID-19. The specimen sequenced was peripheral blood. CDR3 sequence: CASSLYPPLPQETQYF. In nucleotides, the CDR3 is TGTGCCAGCAGTTTATATCCCCCCCTCCCTCAAGAGACCCAGTACTTC.